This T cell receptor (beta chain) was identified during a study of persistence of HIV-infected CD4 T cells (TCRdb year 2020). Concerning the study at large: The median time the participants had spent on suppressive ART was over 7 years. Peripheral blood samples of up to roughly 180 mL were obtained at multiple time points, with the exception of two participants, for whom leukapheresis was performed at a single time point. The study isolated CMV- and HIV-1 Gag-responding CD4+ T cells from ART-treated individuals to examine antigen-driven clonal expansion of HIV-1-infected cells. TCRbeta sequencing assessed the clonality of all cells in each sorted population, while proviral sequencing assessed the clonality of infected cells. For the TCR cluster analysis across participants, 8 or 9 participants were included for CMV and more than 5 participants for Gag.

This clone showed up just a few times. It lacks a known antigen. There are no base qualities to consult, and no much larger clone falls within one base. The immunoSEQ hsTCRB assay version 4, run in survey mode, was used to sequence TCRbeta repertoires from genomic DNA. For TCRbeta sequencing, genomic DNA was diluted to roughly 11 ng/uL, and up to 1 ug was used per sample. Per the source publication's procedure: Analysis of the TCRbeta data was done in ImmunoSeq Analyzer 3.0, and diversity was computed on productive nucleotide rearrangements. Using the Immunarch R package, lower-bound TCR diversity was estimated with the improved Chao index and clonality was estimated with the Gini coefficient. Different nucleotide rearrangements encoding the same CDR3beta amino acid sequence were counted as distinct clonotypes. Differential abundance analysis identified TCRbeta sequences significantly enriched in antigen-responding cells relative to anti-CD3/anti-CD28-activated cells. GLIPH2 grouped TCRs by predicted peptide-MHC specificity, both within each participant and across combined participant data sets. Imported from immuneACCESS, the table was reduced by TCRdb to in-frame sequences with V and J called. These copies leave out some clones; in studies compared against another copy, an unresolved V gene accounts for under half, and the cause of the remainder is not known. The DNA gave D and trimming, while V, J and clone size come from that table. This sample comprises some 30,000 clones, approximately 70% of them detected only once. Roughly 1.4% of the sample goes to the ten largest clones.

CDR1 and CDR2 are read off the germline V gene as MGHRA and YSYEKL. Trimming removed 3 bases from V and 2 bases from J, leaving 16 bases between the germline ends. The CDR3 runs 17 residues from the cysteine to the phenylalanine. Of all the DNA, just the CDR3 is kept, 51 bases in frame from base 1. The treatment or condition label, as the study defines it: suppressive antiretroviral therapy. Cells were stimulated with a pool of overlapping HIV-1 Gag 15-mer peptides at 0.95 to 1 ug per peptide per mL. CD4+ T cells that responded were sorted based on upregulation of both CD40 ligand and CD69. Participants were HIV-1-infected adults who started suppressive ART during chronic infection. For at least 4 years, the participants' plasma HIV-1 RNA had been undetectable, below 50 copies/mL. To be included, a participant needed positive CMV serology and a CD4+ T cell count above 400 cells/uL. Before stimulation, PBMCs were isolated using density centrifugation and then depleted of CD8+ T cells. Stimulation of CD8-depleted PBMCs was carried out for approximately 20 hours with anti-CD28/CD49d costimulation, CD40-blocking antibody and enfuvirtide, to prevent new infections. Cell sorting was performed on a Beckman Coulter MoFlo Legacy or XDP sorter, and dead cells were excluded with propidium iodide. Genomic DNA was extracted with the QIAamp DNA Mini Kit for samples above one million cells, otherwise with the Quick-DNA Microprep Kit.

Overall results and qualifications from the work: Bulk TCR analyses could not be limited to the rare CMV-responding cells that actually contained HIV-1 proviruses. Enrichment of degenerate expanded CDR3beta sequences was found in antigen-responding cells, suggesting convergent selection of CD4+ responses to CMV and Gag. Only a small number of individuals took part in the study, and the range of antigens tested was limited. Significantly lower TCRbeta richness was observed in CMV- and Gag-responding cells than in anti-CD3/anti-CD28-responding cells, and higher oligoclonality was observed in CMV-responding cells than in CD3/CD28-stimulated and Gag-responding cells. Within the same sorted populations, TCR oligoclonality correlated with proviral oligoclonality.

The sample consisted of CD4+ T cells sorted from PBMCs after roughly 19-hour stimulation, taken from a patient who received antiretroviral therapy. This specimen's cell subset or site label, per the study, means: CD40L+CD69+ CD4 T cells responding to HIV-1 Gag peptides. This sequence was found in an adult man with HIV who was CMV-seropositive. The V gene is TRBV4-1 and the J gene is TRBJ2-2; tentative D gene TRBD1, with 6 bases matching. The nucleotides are TGCGCCAGCAGCCACCCCCCACAGGGCCCCAACACCGGGGAGCTGTTTTTT. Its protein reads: CASSHPPQGPNTGELFF.